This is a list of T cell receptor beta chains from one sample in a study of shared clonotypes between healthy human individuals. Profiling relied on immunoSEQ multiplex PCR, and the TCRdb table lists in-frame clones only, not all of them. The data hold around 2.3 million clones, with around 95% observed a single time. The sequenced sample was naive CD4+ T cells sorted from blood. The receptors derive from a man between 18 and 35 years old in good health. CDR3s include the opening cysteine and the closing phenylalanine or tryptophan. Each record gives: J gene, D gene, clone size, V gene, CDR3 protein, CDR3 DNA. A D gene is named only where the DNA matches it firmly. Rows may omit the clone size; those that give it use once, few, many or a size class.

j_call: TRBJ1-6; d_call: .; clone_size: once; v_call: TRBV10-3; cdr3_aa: CAISRTVNSPLHF; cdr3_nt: TGTGCCATCAGTAGGACGGTGAATTCACCCCTCCACTTT
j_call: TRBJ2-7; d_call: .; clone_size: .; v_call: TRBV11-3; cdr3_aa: CASSLKSSYEQYF; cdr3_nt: TGTGCCAGCAGCCTAAAGAGCTCCTACGAGCAGTACTTC
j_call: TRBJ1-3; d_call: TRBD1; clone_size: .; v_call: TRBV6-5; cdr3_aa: CASSSGTGASGNTIYF; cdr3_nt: TGTGCCAGCAGTTCCGGGACAGGGGCCTCTGGAAACACCATATATTTT
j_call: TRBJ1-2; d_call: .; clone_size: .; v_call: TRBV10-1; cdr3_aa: CASPESPPLYNYGYTF; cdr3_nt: TGCGCCAGCCCTGAGTCCCCCCCTTTATATAACTATGGCTACACCTTC
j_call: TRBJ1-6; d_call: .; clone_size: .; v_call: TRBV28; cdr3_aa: CASSFIRGGSPLHF; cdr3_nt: TGTGCCAGCAGTTTTATCAGGGGAGGATCACCCCTCCACTTT
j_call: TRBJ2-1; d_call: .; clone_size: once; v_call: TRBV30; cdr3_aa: CAWGRETYNEQFF; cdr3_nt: TGTGCCTGGGGCCGGGAGACATACAATGAGCAGTTCTTC
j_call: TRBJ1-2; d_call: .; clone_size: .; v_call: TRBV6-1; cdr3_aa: CASSEGEGLYLRANYGYTF; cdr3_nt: TGTGCCAGCAGTGAAGGAGAGGGGCTGTATCTAAGAGCTAACTATGGCTACACCTTC
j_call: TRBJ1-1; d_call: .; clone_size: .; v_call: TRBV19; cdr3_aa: CASLARGNTEAFF; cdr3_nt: TGTGCCAGCCTGGCCCGGGGAAACACTGAAGCTTTCTTT
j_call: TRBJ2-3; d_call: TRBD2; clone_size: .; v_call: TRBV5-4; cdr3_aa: CASSTLLAGGPSTDTQYF; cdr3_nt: TGTGCCAGCAGCACCTTACTAGCGGGGGGGCCGAGCACAGATACGCAGTATTTT
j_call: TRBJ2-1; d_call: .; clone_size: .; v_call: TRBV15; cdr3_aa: CATSRAPGNEQFF; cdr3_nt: TGTGCCACCAGCAGAGCCCCAGGGAATGAGCAGTTCTTC
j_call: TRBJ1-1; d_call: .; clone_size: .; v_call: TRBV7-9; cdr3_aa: CASSLGQGSPEAFF; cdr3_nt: TGTGCCAGCAGCCTAGGGCAGGGGAGTCCTGAAGCTTTCTTT
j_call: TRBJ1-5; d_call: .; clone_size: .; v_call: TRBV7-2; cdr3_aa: CASSFQGMGDQPQHF; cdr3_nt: TGTGCCAGCAGCTTCCAGGGAATGGGCGATCAGCCCCAGCATTTT
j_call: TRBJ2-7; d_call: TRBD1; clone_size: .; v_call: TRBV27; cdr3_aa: CASSPGTAYEQYF; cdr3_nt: TGTGCCAGCAGTCCCGGGACAGCCTACGAGCAGTACTTC
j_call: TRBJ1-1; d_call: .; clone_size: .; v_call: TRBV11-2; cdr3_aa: CASSLVGAVNTEAFF; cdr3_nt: TGTGCCAGCAGCTTAGTAGGGGCTGTGAACACTGAAGCTTTCTTT
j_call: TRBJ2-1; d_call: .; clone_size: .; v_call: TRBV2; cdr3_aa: CASRELASSYNEQFF; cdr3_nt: TGTGCCAGCAGGGAGCTAGCGAGCTCCTACAATGAGCAGTTCTTC
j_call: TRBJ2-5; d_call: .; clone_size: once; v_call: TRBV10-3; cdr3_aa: CAISESPGETQYF; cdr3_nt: TGTGCCATCAGTGAGTCTCCTGGAGAGACCCAGTACTTC
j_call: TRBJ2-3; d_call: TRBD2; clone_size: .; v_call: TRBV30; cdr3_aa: CAWSVGLAGGIDTQYF; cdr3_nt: TGTGCCTGGAGTGTAGGACTAGCGGGAGGAATAGATACGCAGTATTTT
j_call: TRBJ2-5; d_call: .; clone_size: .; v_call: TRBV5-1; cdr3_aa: CASSPILSPETQYF; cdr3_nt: TGCGCCAGCAGCCCAATCCTTAGCCCAGAGACCCAGTACTTC
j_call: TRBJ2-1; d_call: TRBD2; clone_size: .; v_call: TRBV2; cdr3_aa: CASKTTSGMGGEQFF; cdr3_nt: TGTGCCAGCAAGACGACTAGCGGAATGGGCGGTGAGCAGTTCTTC
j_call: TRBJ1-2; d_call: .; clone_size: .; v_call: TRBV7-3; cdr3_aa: CASSFSHDSNYGYTF; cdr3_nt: TGTGCCAGCAGCTTTTCACACGACTCTAACTATGGCTACACCTTC
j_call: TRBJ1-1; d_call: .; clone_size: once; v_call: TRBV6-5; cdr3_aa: CASSYNQASTEAFF; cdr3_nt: TGTGCCAGCAGTTACAATCAGGCTAGTACTGAAGCTTTCTTT
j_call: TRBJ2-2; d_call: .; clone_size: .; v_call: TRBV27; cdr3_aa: CASSLSNPDGNTGELFF; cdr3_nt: TGTGCCAGCAGTTTATCTAACCCCGACGGGAACACCGGGGAGCTGTTTTTT
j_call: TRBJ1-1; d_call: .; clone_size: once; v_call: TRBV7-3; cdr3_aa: CASSLTTIAEAFF; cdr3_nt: TGTGCCAGCAGCTTAACTACTATCGCTGAAGCTTTCTTT
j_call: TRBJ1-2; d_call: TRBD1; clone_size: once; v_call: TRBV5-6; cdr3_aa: CASSLTGTGGLGYTF; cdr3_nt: TGTGCCAGCAGCTTGACCGGGACAGGGGGCCTTGGCTACACCTTC
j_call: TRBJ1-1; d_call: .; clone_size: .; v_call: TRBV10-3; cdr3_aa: CAPGLVRVTEAFF; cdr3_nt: TGTGCCCCCGGACTGGTGAGGGTCACTGAAGCTTTCTTT
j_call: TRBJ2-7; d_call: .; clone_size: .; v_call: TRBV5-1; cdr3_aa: CASSRDGSSYEQYF; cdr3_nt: TGCGCCAGCAGCCGCGACGGGAGTTCCTACGAGCAGTACTTC
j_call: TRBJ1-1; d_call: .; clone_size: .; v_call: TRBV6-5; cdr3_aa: CASSPPAGGNTEAFF; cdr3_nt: TGTGCCAGCAGCCCACCTGCGGGGGGGAACACTGAAGCTTTCTTT
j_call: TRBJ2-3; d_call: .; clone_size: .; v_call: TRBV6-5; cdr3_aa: CASSYRRGTDTQYF; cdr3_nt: TGTGCCAGCAGTTACAGGCGGGGTACAGATACGCAGTATTTT
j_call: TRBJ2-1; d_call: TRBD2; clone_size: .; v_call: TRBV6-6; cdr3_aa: CASSFTSGGNNEQFF; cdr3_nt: TGTGCCAGCAGTTTTACTAGCGGGGGGAACAATGAGCAGTTCTTC
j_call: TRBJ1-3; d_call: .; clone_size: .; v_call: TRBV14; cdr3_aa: CASSRVSGVHGNTIYF; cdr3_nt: TGTGCCAGCAGCCGGGTATCGGGGGTCCATGGAAACACCATATATTTT
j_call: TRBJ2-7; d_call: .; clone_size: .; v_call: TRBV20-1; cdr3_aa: CSASLGAEQYF; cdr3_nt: TGCAGTGCTAGTTTAGGGGCGGAGCAGTACTTC
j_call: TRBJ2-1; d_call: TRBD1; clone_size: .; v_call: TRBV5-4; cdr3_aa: CASSFPGQPYNEQFF; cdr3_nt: TGTGCCAGCAGCTTCCCGGGACAGCCCTACAATGAGCAGTTCTTC
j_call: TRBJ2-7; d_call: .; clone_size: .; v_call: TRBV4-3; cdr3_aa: CASSPSEAGKTYEQYF; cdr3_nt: TGCGCCAGCAGCCCAAGCGAAGCAGGGAAGACCTACGAGCAGTACTTC
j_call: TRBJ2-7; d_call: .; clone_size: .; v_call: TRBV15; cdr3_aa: CATSRSRSESYEQYF; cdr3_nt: TGTGCCACCAGCCGTAGTCGTAGCGAGTCCTACGAGCAGTACTTC
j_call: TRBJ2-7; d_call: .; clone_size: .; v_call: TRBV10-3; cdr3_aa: CAAGRANYEQYF; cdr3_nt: TGTGCCGCGGGGCGAGCAAACTACGAGCAGTACTTC
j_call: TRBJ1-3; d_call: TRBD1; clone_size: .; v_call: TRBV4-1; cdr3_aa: CASSQETGGAHGNTIYF; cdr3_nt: TGCGCCAGCAGCCAAGAGACAGGGGGTGCCCATGGAAACACCATATATTTT
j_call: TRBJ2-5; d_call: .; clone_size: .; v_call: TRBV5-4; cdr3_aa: CASSQNFADTFFEETQYF; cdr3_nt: TGTGCCAGCAGCCAAAACTTTGCCGACACTTTTTTCGAAGAGACCCAGTACTTC
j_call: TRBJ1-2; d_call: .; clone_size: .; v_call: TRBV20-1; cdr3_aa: CSASTVGGYTF; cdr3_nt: TGCAGTGCTAGTACAGTGGGAGGCTACACCTTC
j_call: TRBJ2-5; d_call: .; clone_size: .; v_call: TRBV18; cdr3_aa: CASSLGQKETQYF; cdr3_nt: TGTGCCAGCTCCCTGGGACAAAAAGAGACCCAGTACTTC
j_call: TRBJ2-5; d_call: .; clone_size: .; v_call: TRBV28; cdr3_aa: CASSPPGASGYQETQYF; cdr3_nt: TGTGCCAGCAGTCCCCCCGGGGCTTCCGGGTACCAAGAGACCCAGTACTTC
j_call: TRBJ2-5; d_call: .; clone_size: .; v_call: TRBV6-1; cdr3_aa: CASSGPDRRETQYF; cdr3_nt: TGTGCCAGCAGTGGGCCGGATAGGAGAGAGACCCAGTACTTC
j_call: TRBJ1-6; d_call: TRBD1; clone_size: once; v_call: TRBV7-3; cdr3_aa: CASSLNRGVNSPLHF; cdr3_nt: TGTGCCAGCAGCTTAAACAGGGGGGTAAATTCACCCCTCCACTTT
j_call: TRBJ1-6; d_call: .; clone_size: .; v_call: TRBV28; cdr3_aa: CATYPRGNSPLHF; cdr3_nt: TGTGCCACCTACCCACGGGGAAATTCACCCCTCCACTTT
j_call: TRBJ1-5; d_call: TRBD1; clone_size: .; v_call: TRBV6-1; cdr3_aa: CASSDRGQGSYQPQHF; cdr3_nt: TGTGCCAGCAGTGACAGGGGACAGGGAAGTTATCAGCCCCAGCATTTT